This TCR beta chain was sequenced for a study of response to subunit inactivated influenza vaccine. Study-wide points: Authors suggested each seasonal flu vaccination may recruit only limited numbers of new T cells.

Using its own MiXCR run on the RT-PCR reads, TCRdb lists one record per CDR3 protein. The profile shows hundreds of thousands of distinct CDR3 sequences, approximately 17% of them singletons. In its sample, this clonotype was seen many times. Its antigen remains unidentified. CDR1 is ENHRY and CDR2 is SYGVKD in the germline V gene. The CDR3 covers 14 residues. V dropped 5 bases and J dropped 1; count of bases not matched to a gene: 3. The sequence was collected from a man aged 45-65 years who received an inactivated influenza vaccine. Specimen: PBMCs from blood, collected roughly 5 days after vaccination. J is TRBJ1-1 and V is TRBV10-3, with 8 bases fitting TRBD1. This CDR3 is CAISRDRTNTEAFF. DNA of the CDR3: TGTGCCATCAGTAGGGACAGGACGAACACTGAAGCTTTCTTT.